The next 17 T cell receptor beta chains were all read from a single sample in a study of PD-L1 blockade in urothelial cancer. The sample's time point: pretreatment peripheral blood. Method: immunoSEQ multiplex PCR; TCRdb's copy keeps in-frame clones and lacks some. The sample consists of more than 75,000 clones, roughly 84% of them appearing once. The sample consisted of PBMCs, taken around atezolizumab (anti-PD-L1) treatment. These receptor sequences come from a man in his 60s with urothelial cancer.

This clone was seen more than once but under ten times. This chain joins TRBV10-1 and TRBJ2-1; D gene uncertain. Germline CDR1 and CDR2: WNHNN and SYGVQD (reference sequence). The CDR3 is 14 residues long. Trimming left V 5 bases short and J 5 bases short, with 13 bases between. The CDR3: CASSPPGRNNEQFF. For the CDR3, the DNA is TGCGCCAGCAGTCCCCCGGGTCGCAACAATGAGCAGTTCTTC.

The gene calls are TRBV29-1 and TRBJ2-7, with 12 bases that match TRBD1. Trimming took 4 bases from V and 6 from J; bases not matched to a gene: 4. The CDR3 contains 13 residues. Germline V gene sequence: CDR1 SQVTM, CDR2 ANQGSEA. The CDR3: CSVVRDRGREQYF. CDR3 DNA: TGCAGCGTTGTACGGGACAGGGGGCGCGAGCAGTACTTC.

This clone was detected a few times. This chain connects TRBV7-2 to TRBJ2-1; D is unclear. Between the trimmed V and J ends, which lost 1 base and 6 bases, there was a span of 10 bases. The germline V gene encodes CDR1 SGHTA and CDR2 FQGNSA. There are 14 residues in the CDR3. CDR3 in DNA: TGTGCCAGCAGCTTAGGAGGATCAAGCAATGAGCAGTTCTTC. As protein: CASSLGGSSNEQFF. Combining the CDR3 with reference TRBV7-2 and TRBJ2-1 gives the whole variable domain GAGVSQSPSNKVTEKGKDVELRCDPISGHTALYWYRQSLGQGLEFLIYFQGNSAPDKSGLPSDRFSAERTGGSVSTLTIQRTQQEDSAVYLCASSLGGSSNEQFFGPGTRLTVL.

In regard to this clone: Its ends do not fully match the called genes, so a read error is possible. This chain's CDR3 is CASSLGTSGRDLARNIQYF. The CDR3 nucleotides are TGTGCCAGCAGCTTAGGGACTAGCGGGAGGGATTTAGCCAGAAACATTCAGTACTTC. The rearrangement joins TRBV7-9 to TRBJ2-4; 15 nucleotides line up with TRBD2. This CDR3 region has 19 residues. The germline CDR1 and CDR2 sequences are SEHNR and FQNEAQ (reference sequence). Based on the CDR3 plus reference TRBV7-9 and TRBJ2-4, the full variable domain is DTGVSQNPRHKITKRGQNVTFRCDPISEHNRLYWYRQTLGQGPEFLTYFQNEAQLEKSRLLSDRFSAERPKGSFSTLEIQRTEQGDSAMYLCASSLGTSGRDLARNIQYFGAGTRLSVL.

A few counts support this clone. The rearrangement uses TRBV30 and TRBJ2-6; 11 bases line up with TRBD1. The V segment lost 5 bases and the J segment 0 bases; nucleotides outside the gene matches: 0. This CDR3 is 15 amino acids long. CDR1 is GTSNPN and CDR2 is SVGIG in the germline V gene (reference sequence). The CDR3 nucleotides are TGTGCCTGGGGGACAGGGGGCTCTGGGGCCAACGTCCTGACTTTC. It is translated as CAWGTGGSGANVLTF.

V gene TRBV2 combines with J gene TRBJ1-6; TRBD1 is a possible D gene (6 bases). Germline V gene data show CDR1 as SNHLY and CDR2 as FYNNEI. The V end lost 1 base, the J end lost 9 bases, and 16 bases lay between the germline ends. CDR3 length: 16 amino acids. The CDR3: CASSEGGRRKVSPLHF. The CDR3 nucleotides are TGTGCCAGCAGTGAAGGGGGGCGGCGGAAGGTTTCACCCCTCCACTTT.

This clone has only one observation. The CDR3 reads CASSLSGTSGGRTDTQYF. The CDR3 bases are TGTGCCAGCAGCCTCTCCGGGACTAGCGGGGGGAGGACAGATACGCAGTATTTT. This chain links TRBV13 with TRBJ2-3; 15 nucleotides match TRBD2. Unmatched junction bases numbered 9, after V lost 5 bases and J lost 3 bases. Germline V gives CDR1 PRHDT, CDR2 FYEKMQ (reference sequence). The length of the CDR3 is 18 residues.

The J gene is TRBJ1-1, the V gene TRBV29-1, with a weak D call TRBD1 (5 bases). V dropped 5 bases and J dropped 4 bases, with 29 bases sitting between them. This CDR3 is 18 amino acids long. Germline lookup yields CDR1 SQVTM and CDR2 ANQGSEA. In DNA, the CDR3 is TGCAGCGTTTCCCCTGCCAGACAAGGTTCCTGGGGGGGCACTGAAGCTTTCTTT. Translated, it gives CSVSPARQGSWGGTEAFF.

The chain has TRBV19 and TRBJ2-7; 14 bases line up with TRBD2. Germline loops: CDR1 LNHDA, CDR2 SQIVND (reference sequence). Unmatched junction bases numbered 5, after V lost 4 bases and J lost 3 bases. The CDR3 sequence is 16 residues long. The CDR3, as DNA: TGTGCCAGTAGTAGGTTTGGGACTAGCGGGAGCTACGAGCAGTACTTC. The encoded protein is CASSRFGTSGSYEQYF.

V and J are TRBV4-3 and TRBJ1-3, with D tentatively TRBD1 (5 bases). The V end was cut by 1 base, the J end by 4 bases, with 17 bases between. This CDR3 contains 17 residues. CDR1 and CDR2 (germline): LGHNA, YSLEER. This CDR3 reads CASSQVLGVGAGNTIYF. Here the CDR3 DNA reads TGCGCCAGCAGCCAAGTTTTAGGGGTTGGTGCCGGAAACACCATATATTTT.

The chain uses TRBV4-2 and TRBJ2-3; 8 nucleotides align to TRBD2. V shed 3 bases, J shed 4 bases, and the junction held 12 bases outside the gene matches. The CDR3 extends over 17 amino acids. Germline V gene lookup returns CDR1 LGHNA and CDR2 YNFKEQ. Written as DNA, the CDR3 is TGTGCCAGCAGCCAGCCCCTGGGGCTAGCGGGCCCAGATACGCAGTATTTT. It encodes CASSQPLGLAGPDTQYF.

The V gene is TRBV27, the J gene TRBJ1-1, with D maybe TRBD1 (6 bases). The CDR3 has 14 residues. Germline-derived CDR1 and CDR2 are MNHEY and SMNVEV (reference sequence). The V end lost 5 bases, the J end lost 1 base, and 11 bases lay between the germline ends. The CDR3: CASSPRTANTEAFF. In DNA form, the CDR3 reads TGTGCCAGCAGTCCGCGGACAGCGAACACTGAAGCTTTCTTT.

The rearrangement links TRBV12-5 to TRBJ1-5, with a weak D call TRBD1 (5 bases). The CDR3 has 15 amino acids. Per germline, CDR1 LGHNT and CDR2 FRNRAP. Trimming removed 1 base at V and 6 bases at J, with 13 bases between. DNA of the CDR3: TGTGCTAGTGGTTTGGGGGGCGAAGTGGGTCAGCCCCAGCATTTT. This encodes CASGLGGEVGQPQHF.

The gene calls are TRBV15 and TRBJ2-7; 9 bases agree with TRBD1. This CDR3 region has 15 residues. CDR1 is LNHNV and CDR2 is YYDKDF in the germline V gene (reference sequence). Losses at the gene ends were 3 bases for V and 4 bases for J; bases not matched to a gene: 7. CDR3 loop: CATSSGTGTRYEQYF. CDR3 nucleotides: TGTGCCACCAGCAGCGGGACAGGGACCCGTTACGAGCAGTACTTC.

J is TRBJ2-7 and V is TRBV5-1, with 8 bases aligning to TRBD1. Germline loops: CDR1 SGHRS, CDR2 YFSETQ. CDR3 length equals 14 residues. Trimming removed 8 bases from V and 1 base from J; junction bases left unmatched: 8. CDR3 DNA: TGCGCCAGTACCCGGGACAGGCTATCCTACGAGCAGTACTTC. It specifies CASTRDRLSYEQYF.

The chain links TRBV7-2 to TRBJ2-1, with 11 bases identical to TRBD2. Trimming cost V 2 bases and J 5 bases; bases outside gene matches: 8. The CDR3 has 17 residues. Germline V gene lookup returns CDR1 SGHTA and CDR2 FQGNSA. CDR3 nucleotide sequence: TGTGCCAGCAGCTTACAAGGGGGACTAGCGGTCCACAATGAGCAGTTCTTC. Amino acids: CASSLQGGLAVHNEQFF.

The chain carries TRBV11-2 and TRBJ2-2, with 10 nucleotides matching TRBD2. Trimming at V came to 5 bases and at J to 0 bases, leaving 12 bases not matched to a gene. The germline V gene encodes CDR1 SGHAT and CDR2 FQNNGV. This CDR3 contains 19 residues. The CDR3: CASSTTRRAGGPNTGELFF. CDR3 sequence (DNA): TGTGCCAGCAGCACAACAAGACGAGCGGGGGGGCCGAACACCGGGGAGCTGTTTTTT.